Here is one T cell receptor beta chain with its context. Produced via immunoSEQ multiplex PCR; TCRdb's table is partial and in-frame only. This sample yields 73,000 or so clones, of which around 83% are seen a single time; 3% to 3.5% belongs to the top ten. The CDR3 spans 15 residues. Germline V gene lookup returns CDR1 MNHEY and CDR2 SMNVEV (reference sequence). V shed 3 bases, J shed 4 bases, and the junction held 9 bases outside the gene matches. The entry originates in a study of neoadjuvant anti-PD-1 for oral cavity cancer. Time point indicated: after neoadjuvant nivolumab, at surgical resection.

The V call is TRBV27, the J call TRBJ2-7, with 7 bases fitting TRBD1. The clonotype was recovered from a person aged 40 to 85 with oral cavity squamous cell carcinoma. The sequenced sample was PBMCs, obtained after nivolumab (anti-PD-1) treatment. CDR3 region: CASSFNRGSVYEQYF. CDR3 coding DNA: TGTGCCAGCAGTTTCAACAGGGGCTCGGTTTACGAGCAGTACTTC.